The present TCR beta chain was sequenced within a study of blood T cells in healthy people across ages. Drawing of peripheral blood yielded 8.5 to 10 milliliters from each donor. For the second PCR, which ran for roughly 7 to 11 cycles, a sample-barcoded 5' primer and a J-beta primer mix were used. Using its own MiXCR run on the 5' RACE reads, TCRdb lists one record per CDR3 protein. Seen here are 1,800,000 or so distinct CDR3 sequences, about two fifths observed once, and the top ten hold more than 20%. Sequenced sample: blood. The origin of this receptor is a human donor in good health.

This chain's CDR3 is CASSLAVDCEQYF. CDR3 in DNA: TGTGCCAGCAGCTTAGCAGTGGATTGCGAGCAGTACTTC. The V and J genes are TRBV7-9 and TRBJ2-7; D ambiguous. Germline CDR1 is SEHNR and CDR2 is FQNEAQ (reference sequence). CDR3 length: 13 residues. V lost 0 bases to trimming and J lost 6 bases, with 9 bases between them.